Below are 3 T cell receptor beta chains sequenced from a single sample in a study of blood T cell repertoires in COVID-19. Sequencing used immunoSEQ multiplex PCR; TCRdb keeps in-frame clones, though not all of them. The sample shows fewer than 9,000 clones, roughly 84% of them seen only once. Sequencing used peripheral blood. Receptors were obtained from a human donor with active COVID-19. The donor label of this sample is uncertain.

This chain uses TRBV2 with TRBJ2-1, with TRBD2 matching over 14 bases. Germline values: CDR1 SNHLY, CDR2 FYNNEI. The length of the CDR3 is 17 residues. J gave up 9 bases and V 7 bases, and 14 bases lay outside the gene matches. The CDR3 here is CASNSGSTSGRAGEQFF. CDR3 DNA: TGTGCCAGCAACTCCGGATCGACTAGCGGGAGGGCCGGTGAGCAGTTCTTC.

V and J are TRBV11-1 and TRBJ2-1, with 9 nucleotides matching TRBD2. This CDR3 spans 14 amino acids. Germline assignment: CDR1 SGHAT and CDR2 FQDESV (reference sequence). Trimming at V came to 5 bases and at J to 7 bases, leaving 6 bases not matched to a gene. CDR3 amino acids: CASSRSGSRNEQFF. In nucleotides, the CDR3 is TGTGCCAGCAGCCGTAGCGGGAGCCGTAATGAGCAGTTCTTC.

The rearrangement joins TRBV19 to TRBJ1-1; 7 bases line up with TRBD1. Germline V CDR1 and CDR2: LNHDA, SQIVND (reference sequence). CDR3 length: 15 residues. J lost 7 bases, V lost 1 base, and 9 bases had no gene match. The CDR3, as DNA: TGTGCCAGTAGTATAGGGCTGGAAGGGGGCAATGAAGCTTTCTTT. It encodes CASSIGLEGGNEAFF.